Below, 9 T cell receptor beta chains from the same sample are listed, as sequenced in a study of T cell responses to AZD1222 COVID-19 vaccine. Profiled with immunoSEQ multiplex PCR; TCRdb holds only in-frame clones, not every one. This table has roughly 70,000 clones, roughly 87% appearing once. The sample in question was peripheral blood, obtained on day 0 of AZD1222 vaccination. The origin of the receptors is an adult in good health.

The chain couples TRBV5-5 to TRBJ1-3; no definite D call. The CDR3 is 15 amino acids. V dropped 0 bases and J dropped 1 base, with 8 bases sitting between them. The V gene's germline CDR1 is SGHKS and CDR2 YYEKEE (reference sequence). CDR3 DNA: TGTGCCAGCAGCTTGGGGGTAGGGTCTGGAAACACCATATATTTT. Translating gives CASSLGVGSGNTIYF.

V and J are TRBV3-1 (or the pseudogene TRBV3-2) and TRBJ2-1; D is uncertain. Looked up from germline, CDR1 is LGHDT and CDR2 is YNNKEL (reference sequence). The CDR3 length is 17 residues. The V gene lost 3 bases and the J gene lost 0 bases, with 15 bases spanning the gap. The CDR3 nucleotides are TGTGCCAGCAGCCACCCCCCCGATAGGGCCTCCTACAATGAGCAGTTCTTC. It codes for CASSHPPDRASYNEQFF.

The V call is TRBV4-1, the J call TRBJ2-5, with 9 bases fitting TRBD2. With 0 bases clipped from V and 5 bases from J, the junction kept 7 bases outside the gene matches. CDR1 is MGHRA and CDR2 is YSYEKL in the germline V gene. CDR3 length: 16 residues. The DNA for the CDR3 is TGCGCCAGCAGCCAAGAAAAAGGTCTAGCGGGGGAGACCCAGTACTTC. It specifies CASSQEKGLAGETQYF.

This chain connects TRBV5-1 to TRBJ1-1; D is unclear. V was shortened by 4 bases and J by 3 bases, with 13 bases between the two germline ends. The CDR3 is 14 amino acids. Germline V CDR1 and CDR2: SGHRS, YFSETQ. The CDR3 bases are TGCGCCAGCAGCCCCGGAGGGTCATACACTGAAGCTTTCTTT. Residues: CASSPGGSYTEAFF. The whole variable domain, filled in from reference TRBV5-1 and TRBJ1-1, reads KAGVTQTPRYLIKTRGQQVTLSCSPISGHRSVSWYQQTPGQGLQFLFEYFSETQRNKGNFPGRFSGRQFSNSRSEMNVSTLELGDSALYLCASSPGGSYTEAFFGQGTRLTVV.

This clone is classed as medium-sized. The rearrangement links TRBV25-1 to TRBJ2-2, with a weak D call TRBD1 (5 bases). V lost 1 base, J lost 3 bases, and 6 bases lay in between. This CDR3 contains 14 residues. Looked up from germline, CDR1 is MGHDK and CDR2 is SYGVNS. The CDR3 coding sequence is TGTGCCAGCAGTGAATCCAGGGACACCGGGGAGCTGTTTTTT. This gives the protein CASSESRDTGELFF.

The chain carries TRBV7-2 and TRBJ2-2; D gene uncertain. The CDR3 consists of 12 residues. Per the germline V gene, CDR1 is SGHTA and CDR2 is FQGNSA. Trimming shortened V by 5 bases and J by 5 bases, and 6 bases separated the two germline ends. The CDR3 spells CASSPSTGELFF. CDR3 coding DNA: TGTGCCAGCAGCCCGTCAACCGGGGAGCTGTTTTTT.

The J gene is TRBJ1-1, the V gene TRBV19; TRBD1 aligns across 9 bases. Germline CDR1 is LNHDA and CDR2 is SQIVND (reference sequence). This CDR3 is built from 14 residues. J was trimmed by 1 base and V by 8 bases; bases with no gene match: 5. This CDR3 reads CASPPGQGNTEAFF. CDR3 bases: TGTGCCAGTCCCCCGGGACAGGGGAACACTGAAGCTTTCTTT. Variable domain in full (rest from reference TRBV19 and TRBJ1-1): DGGITQSPKYLFRKEGQNVTLSCEQNLNHDAMYWYRQDPGQGLRLIYYSQIVNDFQKGDIAEGYSVSREKKESFPLTVTSAQKNPTAFYLCASPPGQGNTEAFFGQGTRLTVV.

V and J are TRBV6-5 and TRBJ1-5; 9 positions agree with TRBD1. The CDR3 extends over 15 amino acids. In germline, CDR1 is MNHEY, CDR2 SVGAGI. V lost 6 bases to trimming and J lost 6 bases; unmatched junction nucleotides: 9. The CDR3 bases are TGTGCCAGCAGACCGGGACAGGGCGATGGTCAGCCCCAGCATTTT. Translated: CASRPGQGDGQPQHF.

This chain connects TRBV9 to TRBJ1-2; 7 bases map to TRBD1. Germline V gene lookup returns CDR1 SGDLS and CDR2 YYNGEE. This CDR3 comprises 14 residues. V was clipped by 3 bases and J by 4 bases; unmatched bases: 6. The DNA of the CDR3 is TGTGCCAGCAGCGACCGATGGGACAGCTATGGCTACACCTTC. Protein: CASSDRWDSYGYTF. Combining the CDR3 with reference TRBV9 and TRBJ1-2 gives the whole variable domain DSGVTQTPKHLITATGQRVTLRCSPRSGDLSVYWYQQSLDQGLQFLIQYYNGEERAKGNILERFSAQQFPDLHSELNLSSLELGDSALYFCASSDRWDSYGYTFGSGTRLTVV.